This T cell receptor (delta chain) comes out of a study of delta chain sequences of gamma delta T cells (dated by TCRdb to about 2017). In its sample, this clone was seen a few times. Its binding antigen is unknown. The TCRdb record carries a much larger clone's protein, which differs from this DNA's translation at residue 3; a read error is the likely cause, and the protein listed here is the DNA translation. Receptor amplification or capture employed 5' RACE. Sequenced using an Illumina MiSeq. With CATT, TCRdb called clones again from the public reads; duplicate DNA rows were later joined. The sample profile shows some 2,500 delta-chain clones; roughly 6% of them were found once. The ten largest clonotypes hold about 46% of the sample. The CDR3 numbers 17 residues from cysteine through phenylalanine. Only the CDR3 part of the read is kept: 51 bases, read in frame from the first base. Taken from the germline V gene, the CDR1 and CDR2 loops are GEAIGNYY and EKD.

The sequenced material came from either unsorted cells or a sorted T cell fraction (not recorded which). The chain was built from TRDV2 and TRDJ1; the junction holds 12 bases that match TRDD3. This sequence originates from a human donor in good health. The DNA sequence is as follows: TGTGCCAGTGACAGTCTGGGGGATACGCCGTACACCGATAAACTCATCTTT. Translated, it gives CASDSLGDTPYTDKLIF.